One sample yielded the 3 T cell receptor beta chains listed below, sequenced in a study of cytomegalovirus exposure and HLA in healthy donors. 13 Jbeta primers and 60 Vbeta primers were used for the PCR. Some clones are missing from TCRdb's copy, which holds only in-frame ones; the method was immunoSEQ multiplex PCR. The sample has under 250,000 clones, more than 75% seen once. The sample comprised PBMCs. The receptors originated from a woman in her 40s in good health and CMV-seronegative.

The genes are TRBV5-1 and TRBJ2-2; 10 nucleotides align to TRBD1. Germline CDR1 reads SGHRS; CDR2 reads YFSETQ. The CDR3 runs 15 residues. CDR3 in DNA: TGCGCTACAAAGACAGGGGGCGTCGGCACCGGGGAGCTGTTTTTT. It translates to CATKTGGVGTGELFF.

The gene calls are TRBV6-6 and TRBJ1-1, with D uncertain. Per the germline V gene, CDR1 is MNHNY and CDR2 is SVGAGI (reference sequence). V lost 5 bases, J lost 0 bases, and 10 bases lay in between. The length of the CDR3 is 14 residues. CDR3 residues: CASSLQPMNTEAFF. DNA of the CDR3: TGTGCCAGCAGTCTACAGCCTATGAACACTGAAGCTTTCTTT.

This clone was counted a single time. V and J are TRBV6-1 and TRBJ2-7; 10 bases are shared with TRBD1. In germline, CDR1 is MNHNS, CDR2 SASEGT. V trimming: 4 bases; J trimming: 5 bases; junction bases outside the gene matches: 8. This CDR3 comprises 15 residues. CDR3 DNA sequence: TGTGCCAGCAGTGGGGGGGGGACAGGGGACCACGAGCAGTACTTC. Translated: CASSGGGTGDHEQYF.